This T cell receptor beta chain was found in a study of identical twins listed by TCRdb under 2016. In the study overall: To test whether fetal clonotypes persist, the study used deep sequencing on TCR alpha and beta repertoires from monozygotic twins, unrelated adults of various ages, and cord blood. Replicate twin experiments were performed at different times using different library preparation protocols to rule out contamination. Broad study findings and their caveats: The excess sharing between twins in beta out-of-frame sequences was weaker because fewer shared sequences reduced the signal-to-noise ratio. Out-of-frame TCR alpha sharing in monozygotic twins was systematically underestimated by recombination models, whereas sharing between unrelated individuals was in agreement with the recombination models. Out-of-frame TCR alpha sequences shared between twins showed an excess of low generation-probability sequences compared with coincidental sharing between unrelated individuals. Because the same donors could not be followed over many years, conclusions were based on cross-sectional statistical analysis. Abundant cord blood beta clonotypes had fewer insertions, young adult naive repertoires showed a similar but weaker trend, and memory repertoires showed no such trend. Zero-insertion analyses could be partly confounded by invariant T cells such as MAIT and iNKT, though diverse VJ usage argued against such confounding for most clonotypes.

Of note for this clonotype: Its antigen remains unidentified. One base away there is no much larger clone; base qualities are not given.

Counted from cysteine to phenylalanine, this CDR3 has 14 amino acids. This entry keeps only the CDR3 DNA: 42 bases, framed from base 1. Via the germline V gene (reference sequence), CDR1 is SGHKS and CDR2 YYEKEE. The junction carries 5 bases between V and J, which are trimmed by 2 bases and 0 bases respectively. Every donor was a healthy Caucasian. The twin cohort consisted of three pairs of female monozygotic twins, all aged about 18 to 29 years. Positive isolation kits from Invitrogen were used to isolate CD4+ and CD8+ T cell populations. The library was obtained by 5' RACE. Sequenced using an Illumina HiSeq 2000. Template switching added a universal primer binding site, and the final cDNA carried a unique molecular identifier that allowed TCR cDNA molecules to be counted accurately. Specific primers in the conserved constant-segment region were used to synthesize first-strand cDNA for the TCR alpha and beta chains. To control for contamination, every cDNA library carried two barcodes: a SMART-Mk sample barcode plus Illumina barcodes. TruSeq adapter sequences along with Illumina sample barcodes were introduced in two successive PCR steps. Sequencing of the TCR alpha and beta cDNA libraries was done on the Illumina HiSeq platform using custom primers. Per the authors' processing: Unique molecular identifiers were extracted from raw reads with MiGEC, and CDR3 positions were determined with MiXCR. Recombination models were inferred per individual with the repgenHMM and IGoR tools using an EM algorithm. Shared clonotype analysis was performed with the tcR package in R, normalizing sharing by the product of cloneset sizes. To study raw recombination free of thymic and clonal selection effects, out-of-frame nonproductive sequences were analyzed. The public reads were run again by TCRdb, first through fastp at Q25 and then through MiXCR, and only productive beta chains were kept. Here each entry gathers all rows of one CDR3 protein and keeps the most common genes and DNA. The V and J calls shown here were made by TCRdb, not taken from the authors' results. The sample table contains fewer than 500,000 distinct CDR3 sequences; only one count was recorded for 20% to 30% of them. The ten largest clones represent about 3% of the sample.

A further study also used this sample, focusing on T cells expressing NK-cell markers. Reported in the second study: TCR beta-chain repertoires were profiled in sorted CD3+CD56+NKG2C+, CD3+CD56+NKG2C- and CD3+CD56-NKG2C+ T-cell subsets from several donors. Among the eight sequenced donors, only one was HCMV-seronegative, while the other seven were HCMV-seropositive. To restrict sorting to alphabetaTCR-expressing T cells, an anti-gammadeltaTCR antibody was added in several experiments. In several donors, the dominant CD3+CD56+NKG2C+ clonotypes were among the top 10 CD8+ clonotypes and accounted for about 1.0-7.5% of CD8+ T cells. Those dominant clonotypes were again the most abundant among CD3+CD56-NKG2C+ cells in a handful of donors, at about 25-65%. Whether the expanded NKG2C-expressing T cell clones were specific for HCMV antigens remained unclear. Randomly selected healthy volunteers, three men and five women, were used as the eight sequenced donors. HCMV-specific IgG was detected in serum with a commercial ELISA kit to determine HCMV serostatus. MIGEC was used to demultiplex reads and group reads by UMI, and MiTCR was used to assemble and quantify clonotypes. To exclude erroneous sequences, any TCR cDNA sequence not supported by at least two reads was discarded. The tcR package was used for downstream repertoire analysis, with clonotypes matched between fractions based on CDR3 nucleotide sequence plus V segment. VDJmatch was used to annotate antigen specificity against VDJdb, with one amino acid substitution in CDR3 allowed.

Sequencing was done on a sample of CD4+ T cells sorted from blood. In this chain, TRBV5-5 is recombined with TRBJ2-2; the D gene cannot be named for sure. This TCR was sampled from a woman aged 18-29 years in good health. The CDR3 protein: CASSFSTNTGELFF. The bases read TGTGCCAGCAGCTTCTCTACGAACACCGGGGAGCTGTTTTTT.